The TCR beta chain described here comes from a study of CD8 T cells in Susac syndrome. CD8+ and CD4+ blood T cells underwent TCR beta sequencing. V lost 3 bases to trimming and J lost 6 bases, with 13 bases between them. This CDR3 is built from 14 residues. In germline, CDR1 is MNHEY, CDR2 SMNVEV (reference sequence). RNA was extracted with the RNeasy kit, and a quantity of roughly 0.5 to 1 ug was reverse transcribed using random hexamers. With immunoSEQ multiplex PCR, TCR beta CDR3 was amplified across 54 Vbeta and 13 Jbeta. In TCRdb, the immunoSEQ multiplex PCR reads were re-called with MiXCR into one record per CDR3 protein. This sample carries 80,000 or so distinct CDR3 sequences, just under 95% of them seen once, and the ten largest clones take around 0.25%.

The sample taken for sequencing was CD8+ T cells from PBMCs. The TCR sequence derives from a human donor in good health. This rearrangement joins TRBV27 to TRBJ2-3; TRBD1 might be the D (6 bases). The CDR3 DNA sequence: TGTGCCAGCAGTTTCAGCAGGGGAGTGGATACGCAGTATTTT. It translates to CASSFSRGVDTQYF.